This entry lists 22 T cell receptor beta chains sequenced from one sample in a study of T cell responses to AZD1222 COVID-19 vaccine (dated by TCRdb to the early 2020s). The sample's time point label, decoded: about 28 days (+/-7) after the second vaccine dose. Library method: the immunoSEQ multiplex PCR assay. TCRdb obtained this table from immuneACCESS and retained in-frame rearrangements with V and J assigned. These tables miss some clones; where compared with another copy, unresolved V genes account for less than half of the shortfall, and the remainder is unexplained. The sample table contains roughly 86,000 clones; only one count was recorded for 85% of them. Together, the top ten hold 4.5% of the sample. The sequenced sample was peripheral blood, obtained 28 days after the second AZD1222 dose. Receptors were obtained from an adult who received the AZD1222 COVID-19 vaccine.

This chain links TRBV19 with TRBJ2-5; unclear D gene. The germline V gene has CDR1 LNHDA and CDR2 SQIVND (reference sequence). The CDR3 is 13 residues long. Trimming left V 5 bases short and J 3 bases short, with 10 bases between. The CDR3 DNA sequence: TGTGCCAGTAGTGGCTTAAACAAAGAGACCCAGTACTTC. It is translated as CASSGLNKETQYF.

This chain joins TRBV24-1 and TRBJ2-6; 7 bases are a match to TRBD2. Germline lookup yields CDR1 KGHDR and CDR2 SFDVKD. Unmatched junction bases numbered 8, after V lost 10 bases and J lost 0 bases. This CDR3 is built from 16 residues. The CDR3 DNA is TGTGCCACGGACGGGGGGACGAGCTCTGGGGCCAACGTCCTGACTTTC. It encodes CATDGGTSSGANVLTF.

The V call is TRBV19, the J call TRBJ2-3; TRBD1 matches 8 bases. V was pared by 5 bases and J by 2 bases, with 12 bases of the junction left unmatched. The germline V gene encodes CDR1 LNHDA and CDR2 SQIVND (reference sequence). The CDR3 extends over 17 amino acids. The CDR3 protein is CASSASTGTGSTDTQYF. Written as DNA, the CDR3 is TGTGCCAGTAGTGCGTCTACCGGGACAGGATCCACAGATACGCAGTATTTT.

The chain is built from TRBV27 and TRBJ2-3; TRBD2 matches 13 bases. The germline V gene has CDR1 MNHEY and CDR2 SMNVEV (reference sequence). The CDR3 contains 16 residues. With V trimmed by 6 bases and J by 6 bases, 9 bases remained unmatched. CDR3 amino acids: CASRLAGGPRDDTQYF. In DNA, the CDR3 is TGTGCCAGCAGACTAGCGGGAGGGCCCCGGGACGATACGCAGTATTTT.

This rearrangement joins TRBV27 to TRBJ1-1; 11 bases are shared with TRBD1. V lost 3 bases and J lost 10; bases outside the gene matches: 7. The CDR3 is made up of 14 amino acids. Germline assignment: CDR1 MNHEY and CDR2 SMNVEV (reference sequence). The CDR3 sequence: CASSFYGTGGTAFF. The DNA for the CDR3 is TGTGCCAGCAGTTTCTACGGGACAGGGGGTACAGCTTTCTTT.

The CDR3 sequence is CASNPGTSGVQETQYF. CDR3 sequence (DNA): TGTGCCAGCAACCCCGGGACTAGCGGGGTCCAAGAGACCCAGTACTTC. This chain links TRBV5-4 with TRBJ2-5; 13 positions agree with TRBD2. The junction had 6 bases not matched to a gene; V was cut back by 6 bases and J by 1 base. Germline V gene data show CDR1 as SGHNT and CDR2 as YYREEE (reference sequence). The CDR3 runs 16 residues.

This clone was recorded only once. The CDR3 DNA reads TGTGCCAGTCGCAACTCCGTACGTAGTTACGGCAATCAGCCCCAGCATTTT. Translating gives CASRNSVRSYGNQPQHF. The rearrangement links TRBV19 to TRBJ1-5; D ambiguous. The germline V gene has CDR1 LNHDA and CDR2 SQIVND (reference sequence). This CDR3 is built from 17 residues. V lost 8 bases, J lost 2 bases, and 22 bases lay in between.

A word on this clone: A read error may produce the germline difference seen at one junction end. The J gene is TRBJ2-1, the V gene TRBV9; TRBD2 matches at 9 bases. Germline V gene data show CDR1 as SGDLS and CDR2 as YYNGEE. This CDR3 is built from 15 residues. In DNA, the CDR3 is TGTGCCAGCACCATAGCGGGAGTCTCCTACAATGGGCAGTTCTTC. As protein: CASTIAGVSYNGQFF.

This chain connects TRBV13 to TRBJ1-6; D perhaps matches TRBD1 (5 bases). The length of the CDR3 is 15 residues. Trimming stripped 4 bases from V and 6 bases from J, with 13 bases between. Germline V lookup: CDR1 PRHDT, CDR2 FYEKMQ (reference sequence). CDR3 region: CASSSPQASNSPLHF. CDR3 DNA sequence: TGTGCCAGCAGCTCGCCACAGGCTTCTAATTCACCCCTCCACTTT.

The V and J genes are TRBV10-3 and TRBJ1-2; tentative D call: TRBD1 (6 bases). Trimming pared 2 bases from V and 6 bases from J, leaving 16 bases between. Germline lookup yields CDR1 ENHRY and CDR2 SYGVKD. This CDR3 has 15 residues. CDR3 bases: TGTGCCATCAGTGAGCAATGGACAGTTGCGGATGGCTACACCTTC. It specifies CAISEQWTVADGYTF.

The chain has TRBV3-1 (or the pseudogene TRBV3-2) and TRBJ2-7, with 7 bases aligning to TRBD2. Germline loops: CDR1 LGHDT, CDR2 YNNKEL (reference sequence). With V trimmed by 1 base and J by 0 bases, 6 bases remained unmatched. The CDR3 is 16 residues long. The CDR3 protein is CASSQGASGASYEQYF. The DNA of the CDR3 is TGTGCCAGCAGCCAAGGAGCCAGCGGGGCCTCCTACGAGCAGTACTTC.

The chain couples TRBV7-2 to TRBJ1-2; the match to TRBD1 covers 9 bases. Germline V gene data show CDR1 as SGHTA and CDR2 as FQGNSA. V shed 5 bases, J shed 7 bases, and the junction held 11 bases outside the gene matches. The CDR3 extends over 15 amino acids. The CDR3 here is CASSPTGTGSGGYTF. CDR3 nucleotides: TGTGCCAGCAGCCCAACCGGGACAGGGTCAGGTGGCTACACCTTC.

This clone has more than one count but fewer than ten. The rearrangement joins TRBV5-1 to TRBJ2-3; 8 positions match TRBD2. The CDR3 contains 14 residues. CDR1 and CDR2 from the germline V gene are SGHRS and YFSETQ. V gave up 4 bases and J gave up 6 bases; unmatched junction bases: 7. Written as DNA, the CDR3 is TGCGCCAGCAGCCCCCGGACTAGCCGGGATACGCAGTATTTT. Protein product: CASSPRTSRDTQYF.

This sequence joins TRBV9 and TRBJ2-1; 9 bases line up with TRBD2. Germline loops: CDR1 SGDLS, CDR2 YYNGEE. This CDR3 has 15 amino acids. The trim removed 1 base at V and 4 bases at J, leaving 3 bases unmatched. The CDR3 is CASSVSGRPYNEQFF. CDR3 nucleotide sequence: TGTGCCAGCAGCGTAAGCGGGAGGCCTTACAATGAGCAGTTCTTC.

The rearrangement joins TRBV2 to TRBJ1-5, with D tentatively TRBD1 (6 bases). Germline assignment: CDR1 SNHLY and CDR2 FYNNEI. Between the trimmed V and J ends, which lost 1 base and 2 bases, there was a span of 12 bases. The CDR3 has 16 residues. The chain's CDR3 is CASSEGLAGGNQPQHF. The DNA of the CDR3 is TGTGCCAGCAGTGAAGGTCTGGCAGGGGGCAATCAGCCCCAGCATTTT.

The chain employs TRBV28 and TRBJ1-6, with a tentative D call TRBD1 (5 bases). Germline V CDR1 and CDR2: MDHEN, SYDVKM. This CDR3 has 20 amino acids. Between the trimmed V and J ends, which lost 4 bases and 5 bases, there was a span of 27 bases. The CDR3 DNA reads TGTGCCAGCAGTTCACCGGGACGACCGGTGGGTGGCGGGAATAATTCACCCCTCCACTTT. Its protein product is CASSSPGRPVGGGNNSPLHF.

The chain has TRBV10-3 and TRBJ2-3; D perhaps matches TRBD2 (5 bases). CDR1 and CDR2 from the germline V gene are ENHRY and SYGVKD. Trimming stripped 6 bases from V and 0 bases from J, with 19 bases between. This CDR3 contains 17 residues. The CDR3: CAISLADSFMSTDTQYF. The CDR3 region has the DNA TGTGCCATCAGCCTAGCCGACTCCTTTATGAGCACAGATACGCAGTATTTT.

V gene TRBV5-4 combines with J gene TRBJ2-1; TRBD2 matches 7 bases. The germline CDR1 and CDR2 sequences are SGHNT and YYREEE (reference sequence). The trim removed 1 base at V and 8 bases at J, leaving 6 bases unmatched. The CDR3 spans 14 residues. Here the CDR3 reads CASSLTSDKDEQFF. In DNA form, the CDR3 reads TGTGCCAGCAGCTTGACTAGCGACAAAGATGAGCAGTTCTTC.

A few counts support this clone. CDR3 in amino acids: CASSQVASGGYQETQYF. The CDR3 nucleotides read TGTGCCAGCAGCCAAGTCGCTAGCGGGGGATACCAAGAGACCCAGTACTTC. The V call is TRBV3-1 (or the pseudogene TRBV3-2), the J call TRBJ2-5; 10 bases agree with TRBD2. CDR3 length: 17 residues. Germline V gene data show CDR1 as LGHDT and CDR2 as YNNKEL (reference sequence). J gave up 0 bases and V 1 base, and 5 bases lay outside the gene matches.

This clone showed up just a few times. V and J are TRBV5-1 and TRBJ2-7; 7 bases fit TRBD2. The V segment lost 1 base and the J segment 6 bases; nucleotides outside the gene matches: 10. Germline V gene data show CDR1 as SGHRS and CDR2 as YFSETQ. CDR3 length equals 15 residues. The chain's CDR3 is CASSLNAGEEGEQYF. CDR3 DNA sequence: TGCGCCAGCAGCTTGAATGCGGGAGAAGAGGGCGAGCAGTACTTC.

The rearrangement links TRBV9 to TRBJ1-4; D not resolved. V lost 3 bases, J lost 8 bases, and 8 bases lay in between. This CDR3 comprises 12 residues. The germline gives CDR1 SGDLS, CDR2 YYNGEE. The CDR3: CASSAKGEKLFF. CDR3 nucleotides: TGTGCCAGCAGCGCCAAAGGAGAAAAACTGTTTTTT.

This chain joins TRBV6-2 or TRBV6-3 and TRBJ2-7, with D tentatively TRBD1 (6 bases). V shed 0 bases and J shed 1 base, with 10 bases lying between them. The V gene's germline CDR1 is MNHEY and CDR2 SVGEGT. The CDR3 contains 15 residues. The CDR3 bases are TGTGCCAGCAGTTACTCTGAAGGACAGTCCTACGAGCAGTACTTC. Its translation is CASSYSEGQSYEQYF.